Sequencing of this T cell receptor (beta chain) was carried out in a study of glioma-infiltrating T cells after dendritic cell vaccination. Regarding the study as a whole: Estimated pretreatment TIL content predicted outcome after dendritic cell vaccination.

The method was immunoSEQ multiplex PCR; TCRdb's version includes in-frame clones alone and lacks a portion of them. Altogether roughly 83,000 clones are present, over 75% being singletons, with the ten largest covering less than 20%. As to this clone: Its antigen is unknown.

The V end was cut by 4 bases, the J end by 8 bases, with 15 bases between. CDR3 size: 13 residues. CDR1 and CDR2 from the germline V gene are SEHNR and FQNEAQ (reference sequence). Sequences were derived from blood, sampled before dendritic cell vaccination. J is TRBJ2-7 and V is TRBV7-9; D perhaps matches TRBD2 (5 bases). This sequence originates from a human donor with glioblastoma. CDR3 nucleotide sequence: TGTGCCAGCAGCTCCGAGGGAGCCCGCCAGCAGTACTTC. Protein sequence: CASSSEGARQQYF.